These 29 T cell receptor beta chains were sequenced from one sample in a study of identical twins. TCRdb used MiXCR to reprocess the 5' RACE reads, holding one entry per CDR3 protein. The sample contains about 530,000 distinct CDR3 sequences, about 16% of which appear only once. These data were likewise used in another study, on yellow fever vaccine responses in identical twins.

The material sequenced was CD4+ T cells sorted from blood. All receptors come from a young woman in good health.

The table lists this clonotype with many counts. This chain connects TRBV14 to TRBJ1-6; possible D gene TRBD1, 6 bases. CDR3 size: 15 residues. From germline, CDR1 is SGHDN and CDR2 FVKESK. Trimming removed 2 bases at V and 7 bases at J, with 12 bases between. The CDR3 DNA is TGTGCCAGCAGCCAACGGATCGGACAGAATTCACCCCTCCACTTT. This sequence encodes CASSQRIGQNSPLHF.

This clonotype was counted a few times. This sequence joins TRBV20-1 and TRBJ2-7; the D gene is possibly TRBD2 (6 bases). This CDR3 spans 16 amino acids. CDR1 and CDR2 (germline): DFQATT, SNEGSKA (reference sequence). V lost 5 bases and J 1 base, leaving 21 bases between the germline ends. In DNA form, the CDR3 reads TGCAGTGCTCTCGTTTTTGGGCTAGCGAAATCCTACGAGCAGTACTTC. Protein: CSALVFGLAKSYEQYF.

In its sample, this clonotype was seen a few times. The V call is TRBV20-1, the J call TRBJ2-2, with 8 bases identical to TRBD1. The CDR3 has 15 amino acids. Trimming cost V 0 bases and J 2 bases; bases outside gene matches: 2. The germline V gene encodes CDR1 DFQATT and CDR2 SNEGSKA (reference sequence). CDR3 DNA sequence: TGCAGTGCTAGAGACGACAGGGGAAACACCGGGGAGCTGTTTTTT. It encodes CSARDDRGNTGELFF.

This clonotype has ten or more counts. CDR3 bases: TGCAGTGCTAGCGACGCGACTAGCGGGAGACAAGAGACCCAGTACTTC. Protein sequence: CSASDATSGRQETQYF. The V gene is TRBV20-1, the J gene TRBJ2-5; 12 nucleotides match TRBD2. The CDR3 is made up of 16 amino acids. The germline V gene encodes CDR1 DFQATT and CDR2 SNEGSKA (reference sequence). V gave up 3 bases and J gave up 2 bases; unmatched junction bases: 7.

This chain connects TRBV12-3 or TRBV12-4 to TRBJ2-5; 10 bases align to TRBD2. V shed 6 bases and J 3 bases; nucleotides not matched to a gene: 16. CDR3 length: 18 amino acids. Here the CDR3 reads CASSRPGALAGVKETQYF. CDR3 sequence (DNA): TGTGCCAGCAGCCGTCCCGGGGCGCTAGCGGGGGTAAAAGAGACCCAGTACTTC.

The gene calls are TRBV10-3 and TRBJ2-3, with D hard to call. Germline assignment: CDR1 ENHRY and CDR2 SYGVKD. The V end lost 3 bases, the J end lost 2 bases, and 12 bases lay between the germline ends. This CDR3 comprises 15 residues. The CDR3 loop is CAISESDTITDTQYF. In DNA, the CDR3 is TGTGCCATCAGTGAATCTGACACCATCACAGATACGCAGTATTTT.

CDR3 in amino acids: CASSSPAAGGYEQYV. For the CDR3, the DNA is TGTGCCAGCAGTTCCCCCGCGGCGGGGGGATATGAGCAGTACGTC. The chain links TRBV28 to TRBJ2-7, with 8 bases that match TRBD2. Per germline, CDR1 MDHEN and CDR2 SYDVKM. This CDR3 region has 15 residues. V shed 4 bases and J 7 bases; nucleotides not matched to a gene: 12.

This clonotype has only a few counts. The chain has TRBV5-1 and TRBJ1-1; D is unclear. The length of the CDR3 is 14 residues. V was cut by 0 bases and J by 1 base, with 7 bases left in between. CDR1 and CDR2 (germline): SGHRS, YFSETQ. This chain's CDR3 is CASSLDHKNTEAFF. Written as DNA, the CDR3 is TGCGCCAGCAGCTTGGATCACAAGAACACTGAAGCTTTCTTT.

This clonotype showed up just a few times. The chain links TRBV20-1 to TRBJ2-3, with 7 nucleotides matching TRBD2. V shed 4 bases and J 4 bases; nucleotides not matched to a gene: 11. The germline V gene encodes CDR1 DFQATT and CDR2 SNEGSKA (reference sequence). This CDR3 spans 15 amino acids. For the CDR3, the DNA is TGCAGTGCTACCTTACGCGGGAGAATCCCAGATACGCAGTATTTT. Translation gives CSATLRGRIPDTQYF.

This clonotype has more than one count but fewer than ten. The chain joins TRBV10-1 to TRBJ2-5, with D tentatively TRBD2 (6 bases). The CDR3 extends over 14 amino acids. V shed 6 bases and J shed 7 bases, with 18 bases lying between them. Germline assignment: CDR1 WNHNN and CDR2 SYGVQD (reference sequence). The CDR3 DNA is TGCGCCAGCAGCGATGGACTACGGAGTGCGACCCAGTACTTC. Residues: CASSDGLRSATQYF.

The chain is built from TRBV20-1 and TRBJ2-5; D may be TRBD2 (6 bases). Trimming left V 0 bases short and J 5 bases short, with 16 bases between. The CDR3 extends over 15 amino acids. The germline CDR1 and CDR2 sequences are DFQATT and SNEGSKA (reference sequence). DNA for the CDR3: TGCAGTGCTAGAGATCCTAGGGGCGGAGGGGAGACCCAGTACTTC. Translation gives CSARDPRGGGETQYF.

This clonotype occurred a few times. The chain uses TRBV5-1 and TRBJ2-1; 10 bases fit TRBD1. In germline, CDR1 is SGHRS, CDR2 YFSETQ. The CDR3 totals 14 residues. The ends lost 6 bases at V and 8 bases at J; junction bases unmatched: 8. CDR3 nucleotides: TGCGCCAGCACCTACGGACAGGGGGTCGATGAGCAGTTCTTC. It yields the protein CASTYGQGVDEQFF.

The rearrangement uses TRBV10-2 and TRBJ1-1, with D possibly matching TRBD1 (5 bases). Germline CDR1 and CDR2: WSHSY and SAAADI. Trimming pared 6 bases from V and 1 base from J, leaving 15 bases between. This CDR3 has 15 residues. The CDR3 protein is CASRGGVLENTEAFF. CDR3 DNA: TGCGCCAGCAGGGGGGGGGTTCTTGAGAACACTGAAGCTTTCTTT.

The J gene is TRBJ2-1, the V gene TRBV2; D possibly matches TRBD1 or TRBD2 (7 bases each). The germline V gene encodes CDR1 SNHLY and CDR2 FYNNEI. There are 16 residues in the CDR3. Trimming removed 8 bases at V and 2 bases at J, with 19 bases between. The CDR3 nucleotides read TGTGCCAGCGAGCAGGGGGGGAGAGGGGCCTACAATGAGCAGTTCTTC. Translated: CASEQGGRGAYNEQFF. The full variable domain, completed using reference TRBV2 and TRBJ2-1, is EPEVTQTPSHQVTQMGQEVILRCVPISNHLYFYWYRQILGQKVEFLVSFYNNEISEKSEIFDDQFSVERPDGSNFTLKIRSTKLEDSAMYFCASEQGGRGAYNEQFFGPGTRLTVL.

This clonotype has just a few counts. The CDR3 reads CSARDAAGGHTDTQYF. The CDR3 DNA follows: TGCAGTGCTAGAGATGCGGCGGGGGGACACACAGATACGCAGTATTTT. The rearrangement uses TRBV20-1 and TRBJ2-3; 8 nucleotides match TRBD2. The V gene's germline CDR1 is DFQATT and CDR2 SNEGSKA (reference sequence). V was clipped by 0 bases and J by 2 bases; unmatched bases: 7. The CDR3 loop spans 16 amino acids.

This CDR3 reads CASSLEGTYNEQFF. The CDR3 region has the DNA TGTGCCAGCAGTTTGGAGGGAACCTACAATGAGCAGTTCTTC. The chain recombines TRBV12-3 or TRBV12-4 with TRBJ2-1; perhaps TRBD2 as D (6 bases). With 3 bases removed from V and 2 bases from J, the gap between germline ends came to 8 bases. The CDR3 loop spans 14 amino acids.

This clonotype was counted ten times or more. The chain links TRBV10-3 to TRBJ2-1; D is possibly TRBD1 or TRBD2 (6 bases each). The CDR3 is made up of 15 amino acids. V was clipped by 2 bases and J by 4 bases, with 12 bases between them. Germline V gives CDR1 ENHRY, CDR2 SYGVKD. CDR3 amino acids: CAISERGRGYNEQFF. The CDR3 bases are TGTGCCATCAGTGAGCGGGGGCGAGGGTACAATGAGCAGTTCTTC.

This clonotype was observed many times. The rearrangement joins TRBV10-3 to TRBJ2-1; tentative D call: TRBD2 (5 bases). The V and J ends lost 4 bases and 9 bases respectively, with 19 bases between them. Germline assignment: CDR1 ENHRY and CDR2 SYGVKD. The CDR3 consists of 15 residues. CDR3 sequence (DNA): TGTGCCATCAGTGGCCGGGGTCCCTTCAAGGCTGAGCAGTTCTTC. It encodes CAISGRGPFKAEQFF.

The chain combines TRBV5-6 with TRBJ2-5; 8 bases fit TRBD2. Germline V lookup: CDR1 SGHDT, CDR2 YYEEEE. V shed 3 bases, J shed 9 bases, and the junction held 22 bases outside the gene matches. The CDR3 runs 18 residues. CDR3 nucleotide sequence: TGTGCCAGCAGCTGGAATGTAGGAGCGGGAGCTATCGAGAGGGCCCAGTACTTC. Its protein product is CASSWNVGAGAIERAQYF.

This clonotype occurred many times. The chain links TRBV10-3 to TRBJ2-7, with D possibly TRBD2 on 6 matching bases. The germline V and J ends were trimmed by 3 bases and 1 base, with 13 bases remaining between them. In germline, CDR1 is ENHRY, CDR2 SYGVKD. The length of the CDR3 is 15 residues. The CDR3 region is CAISDVAAKSYEQYF. The CDR3, as DNA: TGTGCCATCAGTGACGTAGCGGCTAAATCCTACGAGCAGTACTTC.

This clonotype has more than one count but fewer than ten. The V call is TRBV7-9, the J call TRBJ2-7, with 8 bases matching TRBD1. The CDR3 spans 14 residues. V was pared by 5 bases and J by 4 bases, with 7 bases of the junction left unmatched. Looked up from germline, CDR1 is SEHNR and CDR2 is FQNEAQ (reference sequence). The CDR3 is CASSPQGERYEQYF. Written as DNA, the CDR3 is TGTGCCAGCAGCCCACAGGGGGAAAGATACGAGCAGTACTTC.

The count of this clonotype is one. The chain links TRBV12-3 or TRBV12-4 to TRBJ2-2; 9 nucleotides agree with TRBD2. Trimming took 10 bases from V and 3 from J; bases not matched to a gene: 21. The CDR3 loop spans 19 amino acids. The CDR3 is CAICLASPSSGTHTGELFF. The CDR3 nucleotides read TGTGCCATCTGTTTAGCCTCCCCGTCTAGCGGGACCCACACCGGGGAGCTGTTTTTT.

The CDR3 reads CASSPRLAREQYF. As DNA, the CDR3 is TGTGCCAGCAGTCCTAGACTAGCGCGGGAGCAGTACTTC. J is TRBJ2-7 and V is TRBV2, with 8 bases that match TRBD2. Germline CDR1 SNHLY, CDR2 FYNNEI. Unmatched junction bases numbered 7, after V lost 5 bases and J lost 7 bases. This CDR3 comprises 13 residues.

This sequence joins TRBV7-2 and TRBJ2-7; D may be TRBD1 or TRBD2 (5 bases each). V was pared by 4 bases and J by 3 bases, with 13 bases between. The CDR3 runs 14 residues. The germline V gene has CDR1 SGHTA and CDR2 FQGNSA. CDR3 DNA: TGTGCCAGCAGCTCTACGGGACCCATCTACGAGCAGTACTTC. Its protein is CASSSTGPIYEQYF.

The chain uses TRBV7-9 and TRBJ2-5; D is possibly TRBD1 (5 bases). This CDR3 spans 17 amino acids. V shed 1 base and J shed 2 bases, with 17 bases lying between them. The V gene's germline CDR1 is SEHNR and CDR2 FQNEAQ (reference sequence). CDR3: CASSLGHYRRTQETQYF. In nucleotides, the CDR3 is TGTGCCAGCAGCTTAGGTCATTATCGACGGACACAAGAGACCCAGTACTTC.

The chain employs TRBV11-2 and TRBJ2-3; a possible D gene is TRBD2 (6 bases). V was clipped by 3 bases and J by 3 bases, with 13 bases between them. Germline assignment: CDR1 SGHAT and CDR2 FQNNGV. This CDR3 region has 15 residues. DNA for the CDR3: TGTGCCAGCAGCTTTATGGGGGGTCGAACAGATACGCAGTATTTT. This codes for CASSFMGGRTDTQYF.

The chain joins TRBV5-1 to TRBJ2-5, with a tentative D call TRBD1 (5 bases). CDR1 SGHRS and CDR2 YFSETQ come from the germline V gene. The CDR3 contains 13 residues. V was clipped by 4 bases and J by 0 bases, with 7 bases between them. The CDR3 region has the DNA TGCGCCAGCAGCATGGACAACCAAGAGACCCAGTACTTC. This translates into CASSMDNQETQYF.

This clonotype was seen more than once but under ten times. The chain links TRBV20-1 to TRBJ2-2, with a tentative D call TRBD1 (5 bases). Trimming removed 2 bases at V and 0 bases at J, with 10 bases between. The CDR3 is 15 residues long. Germline loops: CDR1 DFQATT, CDR2 SNEGSKA (reference sequence). CDR3 sequence reads: CSARWGFANTGELFF. CDR3 nucleotide sequence: TGCAGTGCTAGATGGGGCTTCGCGAACACCGGGGAGCTGTTTTTT.

The sample holds a few counts of this clonotype. This chain joins TRBV7-8 and TRBJ2-1; 8 bases are a match to TRBD1. V lost 2 bases, J lost 8 bases, and 8 bases stayed unmatched. Germline CDR1 SGHVS, CDR2 FQNEAQ. The CDR3 length is 15 residues. This CDR3 reads CASSLQGADFDEQFF. CDR3 sequence (DNA): TGTGCCAGCAGCTTACAGGGGGCGGATTTCGATGAGCAGTTCTTC. The full variable domain, in which reference TRBV7-8 and TRBJ2-1 provide the parts outside the CDR3, is GAGVSQSPRYKVAKRGQDVALRCDPISGHVSLFWYQQALGQGPEFLTYFQNEAQLDKSGLPSDRFFAERPEGSVSTLKIQRTQQEDSAVYLCASSLQGADFDEQFFGPGTRLTVL.